This T cell receptor (beta chain) was obtained from a study of T cells after posttransplantation cyclophosphamide. Whole-study findings and limits: Tissue-infiltrating T cells from skin or gut overlapped little with blood T cells. Later post-transplant blood repertoires were often dominated by donor CD8+ memory clones.

Profiling relied on immunoSEQ multiplex PCR, and the TCRdb table lists in-frame clones only, not all of them. The sample has roughly 35,000 clones, none seen only once. Peripheral blood was collected from the related graft donor on the marrow donation day. This clone was seen at least ten times. The antigen is unknown. This CDR3 region has 14 residues. Unmatched junction bases numbered 7, after V lost 8 bases and J lost 1 base. Germline loops: CDR1 ENHRY, CDR2 SYGVKD. Sequencing used PBMCs. This TCR was recovered from a girl between 5 and 17 years old in good health, CMV-negative, and a related stem cell transplant donor. The chain has TRBV10-3 and TRBJ2-7, with 8 bases matching TRBD1. CDR3 nucleotide sequence: TGTGCCATCTCTCCAGGGGGCAGTTCCTACGAGCAGTACTTC. Protein: CAISPGGSSYEQYF.